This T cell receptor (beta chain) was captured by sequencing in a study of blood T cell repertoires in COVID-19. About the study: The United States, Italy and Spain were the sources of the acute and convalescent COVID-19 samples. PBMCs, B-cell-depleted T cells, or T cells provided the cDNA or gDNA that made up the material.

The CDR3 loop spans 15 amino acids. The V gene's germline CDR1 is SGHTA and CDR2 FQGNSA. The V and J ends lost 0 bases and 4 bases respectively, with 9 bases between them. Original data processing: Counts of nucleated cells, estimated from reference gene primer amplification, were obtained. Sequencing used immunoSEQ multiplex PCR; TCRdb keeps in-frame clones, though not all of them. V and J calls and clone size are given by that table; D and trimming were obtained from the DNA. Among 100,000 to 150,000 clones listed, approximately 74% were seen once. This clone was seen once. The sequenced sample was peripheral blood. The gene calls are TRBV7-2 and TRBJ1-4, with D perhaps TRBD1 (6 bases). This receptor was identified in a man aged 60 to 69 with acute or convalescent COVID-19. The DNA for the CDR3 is TGTGCCAGCAGCTTAGCACAGGGAAGTAATGAAAAACTGTTTTTT. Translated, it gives CASSLAQGSNEKLFF.